The 7 T cell receptor beta chains in this list originate from one sample, sequenced in a study of cytomegalovirus exposure and HLA in healthy donors. TCRdb keeps only in-frame clones here, not all; method: immunoSEQ multiplex PCR. The data contain 80,000 or so clones, 85% to 95% of them singletons. Specimen: PBMCs. Source of these receptors: a woman aged 18-29 years in good health and CMV-seronegative.

The chain joins TRBV25-1 to TRBJ2-1, with D unclear. From germline, CDR1 is MGHDK and CDR2 SYGVNS. The CDR3 is 16 amino acids. Trimming cost V 4 bases and J 0 bases, with 13 bases left between them. For the CDR3, the DNA is TGTGCCAGCAGTGGCGACGTGTACAGCTCCTACAATGAGCAGTTCTTC. Translating it yields CASSGDVYSSYNEQFF.

This chain joins TRBV19 and TRBJ1-1; weak D call: TRBD1 (6 bases). V was cut by 4 bases and J by 4 bases, with 13 bases left in between. CDR1 is LNHDA and CDR2 is SQIVND in the germline V gene (reference sequence). The CDR3 sequence is 14 residues long. DNA for the CDR3: TGTGCCAGTAGTACGTCGACAGGTTCCACTGAAGCTTTCTTT. Protein product: CASSTSTGSTEAFF.

This chain connects TRBV19 to TRBJ2-7; possibly TRBD2 for D (5 bases). CDR3 length: 12 amino acids. Per germline, CDR1 LNHDA and CDR2 SQIVND (reference sequence). Between the trimmed V and J ends, which lost 1 base and 7 bases, there was a span of 8 bases. The CDR3: CASSIGAGEQYF. The CDR3 DNA is TGTGCCAGTAGTATAGGGGCGGGTGAGCAGTACTTC.

The rearrangement uses TRBV7-8 and TRBJ2-5; possibly TRBD2 for D (6 bases). Germline lookup yields CDR1 SGHVS and CDR2 FQNEAQ. Trimming shortened V by 5 bases and J by 2 bases, and 15 bases separated the two germline ends. The CDR3 loop spans 15 amino acids. The CDR3 spells CASSPMGSGQETQYF. CDR3 DNA sequence: TGTGCCAGCAGCCCCATGGGTAGCGGACAAGAGACCCAGTACTTC.

V gene TRBV7-6 combines with J gene TRBJ2-6; 8 positions match TRBD1. CDR1 and CDR2 from the germline V gene are SGHVS and FNYEAQ. The CDR3 spans 15 residues. V lost 4 bases to trimming and J lost 2 bases; unmatched junction nucleotides: 1. The CDR3 reads CASSSQGAGANVLTF. The CDR3 nucleotides are TGTGCCAGCAGCTCACAGGGGGCTGGGGCCAACGTCCTGACTTTC.

This clone was recorded once. The chain is built from TRBV28 and TRBJ1-5, with D possibly being TRBD1 (5 bases). With 4 bases removed from V and 3 bases from J, the gap between germline ends came to 19 bases. Germline V gene data show CDR1 as MDHEN and CDR2 as SYDVKM. The CDR3 loop spans 17 amino acids. This chain's CDR3 is CASSSVPTRVDNQPQHF. Here the CDR3 DNA reads TGTGCCAGCAGTTCTGTCCCTACCAGGGTGGACAATCAGCCCCAGCATTTT. Drawing the rest from reference TRBV28 and TRBJ1-5, the complete variable domain is DVKVTQSSRYLVKRTGEKVFLECVQDMDHENMFWYRQDPGLGLRLIYFSYDVKMKEKGDIPEGYSVSREKKERFSLILESASTNQTSMYLCASSSVPTRVDNQPQHFGDGTRLSIL.

The gene calls are TRBV4-3 and TRBJ2-3; D may be TRBD2 (7 bases). The V gene's germline CDR1 is LGHNA and CDR2 YSLEER. Between the trimmed V and J ends, which lost 0 bases and 11 bases, there was a span of 21 bases. The CDR3 length is 16 residues. In DNA form, the CDR3 reads TGCGCCAGCAGCCAAGATTTGACGGGGGGCCCAGTGGGGCAGTATTTT. It codes for CASSQDLTGGPVGQYF.